These T cell receptor beta chains were read from a single sample in a study of OX40 agonist ivuxolimab in advanced cancers. TCRdb's copy holds only in-frame clones and misses some; the assay was immunoSEQ multiplex PCR. The repertoire has 55,000 to 80,000 clones, approximately 81% of them found once; the top ten carry 2% to 2.5%. The sample consisted of CD4+ or CD8+ T cells sorted from blood, taken in a trial of the OX40 agonist ivuxolimab. The receptors here all came from an adult with an advanced solid tumor such as melanoma, head and neck, liver or kidney cancer. Each CDR3 is given with its conserved first and last residue. The D gene is left open where the match is weak. Some rows mark clone size as missing; the rest say once, few, many or name a class of expanded clone.

d_gene: TRBD2
abundance: few
j_gene: TRBJ2-3
v_gene: TRBV27
CDR3aa: CASSFRGGIYGDTQYF
CDR3nt: TGTGCCAGCAGTTTTCGGGGGGGTATATATGGAGATACGCAGTATTTT

d_gene: .
abundance: .
j_gene: TRBJ1-5
v_gene: TRBV4-2
CDR3aa: CASSQEQARNQPQHF
CDR3nt: TGTGCCAGCAGCCAAGAGCAGGCACGCAATCAGCCCCAGCATTTT

d_gene: TRBD1
abundance: .
j_gene: TRBJ1-1
v_gene: TRBV5-5
CDR3aa: CASSLWRQGAKAFF
CDR3nt: TGTGCCAGCAGCTTGTGGAGACAGGGGGCAAAAGCTTTCTTT

d_gene: .
abundance: .
j_gene: TRBJ1-5
v_gene: TRBV5-1
CDR3aa: CASSFGGDRNQPQHF
CDR3nt: TGCGCCAGCAGCTTTGGGGGCGATCGCAATCAGCCCCAGCATTTT

d_gene: TRBD1
abundance: .
j_gene: TRBJ2-1
v_gene: TRBV2
CDR3aa: CASSRDRSSYNEQFF
CDR3nt: TGTGCCAGCAGCCGGGACAGGAGCTCCTACAATGAGCAGTTCTTC

d_gene: .
abundance: .
j_gene: TRBJ1-5
v_gene: TRBV15
CDR3aa: CATGGVGVGNQPQHF
CDR3nt: TGTGCCACGGGCGGGGTGGGGGTGGGGAATCAGCCCCAGCATTTT

d_gene: TRBD2
abundance: .
j_gene: TRBJ2-5
v_gene: TRBV7-6
CDR3aa: CASSWTSGQETQYF
CDR3nt: TGTGCCAGCAGCTGGACTAGCGGCCAAGAGACCCAGTACTTC

d_gene: .
abundance: once
j_gene: TRBJ2-2
v_gene: TRBV7-2
CDR3aa: CASSLVLAVGELFF
CDR3nt: TGTGCCAGCAGCTTAGTACTAGCCGTCGGGGAGCTGTTTTTT

d_gene: .
abundance: .
j_gene: TRBJ1-4
v_gene: TRBV6-6
CDR3aa: CASRLPNEKLFF
CDR3nt: TGTGCCAGCAGACTCCCTAATGAAAAACTGTTTTTT

d_gene: .
abundance: .
j_gene: TRBJ2-7
v_gene: TRBV30
CDR3aa: CAWSRQPYEQYF
CDR3nt: TGTGCCTGGAGCCGGCAGCCCTACGAGCAGTACTTC

d_gene: .
abundance: .
j_gene: TRBJ2-3
v_gene: TRBV15
CDR3aa: CATSRESPARPQYF
CDR3nt: TGTGCCACCAGCAGAGAAAGCCCGGCCCGGCCGCAGTATTTT

d_gene: .
abundance: .
j_gene: TRBJ2-5
v_gene: TRBV5-1
CDR3aa: CASSSGTSQETQYF
CDR3nt: TGCGCCAGCAGCTCCGGGACATCCCAAGAGACCCAGTACTTC

d_gene: TRBD1
abundance: .
j_gene: TRBJ2-7
v_gene: TRBV7-9
CDR3aa: CASSAGGTSYEQYF
CDR3nt: TGTGCCAGCAGCGCAGGGGGAACCTCCTACGAGCAGTACTTC

d_gene: TRBD2
abundance: few
j_gene: TRBJ2-1
v_gene: TRBV6-4
CDR3aa: CASSDEAGLYNEQFF
CDR3nt: TGTGCCAGCAGTGACGAAGCGGGGCTCTACAATGAGCAGTTCTTC

d_gene: .
abundance: .
j_gene: TRBJ2-2
v_gene: TRBV30
CDR3aa: CAWSPDGAGELFF
CDR3nt: TGTGCCTGGAGTCCCGATGGGGCCGGGGAGCTGTTTTTT

d_gene: .
abundance: .
j_gene: TRBJ2-1
v_gene: TRBV6-5
CDR3aa: CASKEGSSYNEQFF
CDR3nt: TGTGCCAGCAAAGAGGGGAGCTCCTACAATGAGCAGTTCTTC

d_gene: .
abundance: .
j_gene: TRBJ1-1
v_gene: TRBV18
CDR3aa: CASSPPGGNTEAFF
CDR3nt: TGTGCCAGCTCACCGCCCGGGGGGAACACTGAAGCTTTCTTT

d_gene: TRBD1
abundance: .
j_gene: TRBJ2-1
v_gene: TRBV5-4
CDR3aa: CASSGGQGYYNEQFF
CDR3nt: TGTGCCAGCAGCGGGGGACAGGGGTACTACAATGAGCAGTTCTTC